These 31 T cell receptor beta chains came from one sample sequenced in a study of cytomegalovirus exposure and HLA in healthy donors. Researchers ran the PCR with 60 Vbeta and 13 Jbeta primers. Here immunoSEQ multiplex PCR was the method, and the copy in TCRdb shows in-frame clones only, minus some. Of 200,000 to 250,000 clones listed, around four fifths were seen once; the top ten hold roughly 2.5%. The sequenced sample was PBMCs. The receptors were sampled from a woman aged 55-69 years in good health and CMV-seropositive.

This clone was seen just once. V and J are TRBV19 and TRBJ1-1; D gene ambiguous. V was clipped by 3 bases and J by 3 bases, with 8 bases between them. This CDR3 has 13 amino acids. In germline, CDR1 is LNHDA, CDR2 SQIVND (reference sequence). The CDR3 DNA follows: TGTGCCAGTAGTATCTTCTCCGACACTGAAGCTTTCTTT. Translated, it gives CASSIFSDTEAFF.

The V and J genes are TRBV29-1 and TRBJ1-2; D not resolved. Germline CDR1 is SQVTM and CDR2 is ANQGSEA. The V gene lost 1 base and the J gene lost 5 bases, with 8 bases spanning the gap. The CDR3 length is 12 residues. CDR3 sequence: CSVEVKTYGYTF. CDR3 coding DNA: TGCAGCGTTGAAGTGAAAACTTATGGCTACACCTTC.

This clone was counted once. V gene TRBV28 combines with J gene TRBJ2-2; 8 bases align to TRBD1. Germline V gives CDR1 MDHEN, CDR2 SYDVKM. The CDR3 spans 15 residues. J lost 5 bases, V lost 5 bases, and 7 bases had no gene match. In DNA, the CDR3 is TGTGCCAGCAGTACCCGGGACAGGCGAACCGGGGAGCTGTTTTTT. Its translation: CASSTRDRRTGELFF.

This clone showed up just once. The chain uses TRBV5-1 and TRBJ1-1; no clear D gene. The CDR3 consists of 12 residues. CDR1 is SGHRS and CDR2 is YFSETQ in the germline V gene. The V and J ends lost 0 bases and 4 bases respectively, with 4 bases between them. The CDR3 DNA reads TGCGCCAGCAGCTTGGAGCCCACTGAAGCTTTCTTT. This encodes CASSLEPTEAFF.

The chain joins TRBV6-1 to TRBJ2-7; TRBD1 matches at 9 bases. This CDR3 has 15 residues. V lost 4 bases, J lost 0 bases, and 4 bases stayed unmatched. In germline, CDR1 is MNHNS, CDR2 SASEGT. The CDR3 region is CASSAGTGSSYEQYF. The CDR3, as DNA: TGTGCCAGCAGTGCAGGGACAGGGAGCTCCTACGAGCAGTACTTC.

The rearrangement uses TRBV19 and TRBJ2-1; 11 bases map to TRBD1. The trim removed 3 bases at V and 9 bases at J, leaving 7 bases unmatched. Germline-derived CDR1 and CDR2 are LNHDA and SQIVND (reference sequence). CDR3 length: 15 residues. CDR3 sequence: CASSIGTGGSREQFF. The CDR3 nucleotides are TGTGCCAGTAGTATTGGGACAGGGGGTAGTCGTGAGCAGTTCTTC.

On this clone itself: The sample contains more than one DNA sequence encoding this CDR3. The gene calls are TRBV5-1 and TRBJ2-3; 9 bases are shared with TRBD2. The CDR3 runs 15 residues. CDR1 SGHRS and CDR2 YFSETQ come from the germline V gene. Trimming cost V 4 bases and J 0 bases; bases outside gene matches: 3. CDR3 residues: CASSVTSGSTDTQYF. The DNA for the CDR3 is TGCGCCAGCAGCGTGACTAGCGGAAGCACAGATACGCAGTATTTT.

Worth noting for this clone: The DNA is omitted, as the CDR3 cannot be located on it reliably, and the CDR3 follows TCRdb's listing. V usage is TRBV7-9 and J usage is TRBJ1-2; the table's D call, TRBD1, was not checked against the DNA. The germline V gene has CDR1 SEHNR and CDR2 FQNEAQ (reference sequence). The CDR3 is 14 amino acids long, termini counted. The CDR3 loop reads CASSFGQGAPIDTF.

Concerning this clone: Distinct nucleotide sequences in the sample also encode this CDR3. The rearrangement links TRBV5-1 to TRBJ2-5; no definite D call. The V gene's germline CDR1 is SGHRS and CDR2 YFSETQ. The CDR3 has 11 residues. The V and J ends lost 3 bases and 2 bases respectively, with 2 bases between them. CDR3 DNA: TGCGCCAGCAGCTCACAAGAGACCCAGTACTTC. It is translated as CASSSQETQYF.

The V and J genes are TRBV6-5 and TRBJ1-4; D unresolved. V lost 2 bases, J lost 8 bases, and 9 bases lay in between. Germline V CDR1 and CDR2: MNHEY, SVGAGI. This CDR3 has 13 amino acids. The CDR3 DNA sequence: TGTGCCAGCAGTTACGTGGCCGGGGAAAAACTGTTTTTT. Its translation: CASSYVAGEKLFF.

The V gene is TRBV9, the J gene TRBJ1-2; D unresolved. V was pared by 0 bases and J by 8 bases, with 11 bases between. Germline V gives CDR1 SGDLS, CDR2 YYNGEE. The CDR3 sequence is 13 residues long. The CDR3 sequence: CASSVEGGRGYTF. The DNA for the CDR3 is TGTGCCAGCAGCGTAGAAGGAGGGAGGGGCTACACCTTC.

CDR3 coding DNA: TGCAGCGTTGCGTCGGGAGGGTCCTACGAGCAGTACTTC. The encoded protein is CSVASGGSYEQYF. The gene calls are TRBV29-1 and TRBJ2-7; TRBD2 agrees at 8 bases. The CDR3 is 13 amino acids. V dropped 4 bases and J dropped 1; count of bases not matched to a gene: 3. Germline CDR1 reads SQVTM; CDR2 reads ANQGSEA.

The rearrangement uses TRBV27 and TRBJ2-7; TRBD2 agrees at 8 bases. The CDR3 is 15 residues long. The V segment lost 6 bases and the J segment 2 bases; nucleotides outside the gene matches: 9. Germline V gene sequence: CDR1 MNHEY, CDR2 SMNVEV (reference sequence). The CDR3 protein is CASSFNGRAPYEQYF. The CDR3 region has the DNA TGTGCCAGCAGCTTTAACGGGAGGGCCCCCTACGAGCAGTACTTC.

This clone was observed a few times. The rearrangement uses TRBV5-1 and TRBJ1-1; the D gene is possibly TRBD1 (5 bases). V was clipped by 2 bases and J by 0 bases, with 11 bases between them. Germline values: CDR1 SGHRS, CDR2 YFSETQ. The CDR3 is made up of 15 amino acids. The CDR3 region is CASSFRDSLNTEAFF. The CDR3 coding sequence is TGCGCCAGCAGCTTCCGTGACAGCCTGAACACTGAAGCTTTCTTT.

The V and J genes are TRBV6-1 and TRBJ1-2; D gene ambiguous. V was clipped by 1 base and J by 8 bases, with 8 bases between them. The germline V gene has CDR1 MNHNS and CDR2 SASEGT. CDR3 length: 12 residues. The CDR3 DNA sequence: TGTGCCAGCAGTGAAGATTCAGGCGGCTACACCTTC. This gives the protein CASSEDSGGYTF.

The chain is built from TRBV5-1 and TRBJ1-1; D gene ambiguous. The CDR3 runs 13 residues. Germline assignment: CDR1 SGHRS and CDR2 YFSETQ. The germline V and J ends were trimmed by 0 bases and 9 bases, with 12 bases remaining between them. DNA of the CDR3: TGCGCCAGCAGCTTGGACAGACCGGGGAAAGCTTTCTTT. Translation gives CASSLDRPGKAFF.

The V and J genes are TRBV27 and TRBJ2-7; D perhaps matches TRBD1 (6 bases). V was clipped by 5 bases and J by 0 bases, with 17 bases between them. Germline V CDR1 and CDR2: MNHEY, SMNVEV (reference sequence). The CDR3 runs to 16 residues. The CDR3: CASSAMPGHPSYEQYF. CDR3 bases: TGTGCCAGCAGTGCTATGCCGGGACACCCCTCCTACGAGCAGTACTTC.

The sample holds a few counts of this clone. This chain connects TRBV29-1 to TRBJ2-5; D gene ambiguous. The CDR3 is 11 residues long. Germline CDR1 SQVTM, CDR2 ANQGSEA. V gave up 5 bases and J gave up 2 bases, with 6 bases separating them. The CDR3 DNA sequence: TGCAGCGTTAACAGACAAGAGACCCAGTACTTC. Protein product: CSVNRQETQYF.

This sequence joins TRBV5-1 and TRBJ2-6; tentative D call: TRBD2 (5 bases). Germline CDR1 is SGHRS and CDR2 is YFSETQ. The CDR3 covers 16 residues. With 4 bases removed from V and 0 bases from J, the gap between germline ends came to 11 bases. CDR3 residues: CASSLLGLSGANVLTF. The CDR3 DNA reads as TGCGCCAGCAGCCTCCTAGGACTCTCTGGGGCCAACGTCCTGACTTTC. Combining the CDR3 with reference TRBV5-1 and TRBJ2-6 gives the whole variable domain KAGVTQTPRYLIKTRGQQVTLSCSPISGHRSVSWYQQTPGQGLQFLFEYFSETQRNKGNFPGRFSGRQFSNSRSEMNVSTLELGDSALYLCASSLLGLSGANVLTFGAGSRLTVL.

The chain's CDR3 is CASSPTILGEKLFF. DNA of the CDR3: TGCGCCAGCAGCCCTACGATACTAGGCGAGAAACTGTTTTTT. This chain links TRBV5-1 with TRBJ1-4; no clear D gene. CDR1 SGHRS and CDR2 YFSETQ come from the germline V gene. Trimming stripped 4 bases from V and 11 bases from J, with 18 bases between. This CDR3 is 14 amino acids long. The full variable domain, in which reference TRBV5-1 and TRBJ1-4 provide the parts outside the CDR3, is KAGVTQTPRYLIKTRGQQVTLSCSPISGHRSVSWYQQTPGQGLQFLFEYFSETQRNKGNFPGRFSGRQFSNSRSEMNVSTLELGDSALYLCASSPTILGEKLFFGSGTQLSVL.

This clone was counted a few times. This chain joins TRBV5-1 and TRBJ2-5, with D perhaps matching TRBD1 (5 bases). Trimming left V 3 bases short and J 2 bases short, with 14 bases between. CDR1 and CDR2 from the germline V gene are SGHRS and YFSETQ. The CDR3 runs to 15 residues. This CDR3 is CASSSSVQGQETQYF. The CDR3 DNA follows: TGCGCCAGCAGCTCTTCGGTTCAGGGACAAGAGACCCAGTACTTC.

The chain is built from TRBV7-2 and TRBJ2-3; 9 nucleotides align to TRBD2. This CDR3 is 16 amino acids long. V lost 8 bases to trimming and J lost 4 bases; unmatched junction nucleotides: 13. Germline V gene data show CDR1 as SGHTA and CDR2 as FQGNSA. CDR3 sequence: CASAFGGGGAADTQYF. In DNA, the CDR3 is TGTGCCAGCGCGTTCGGCGGCGGGGGGGCCGCAGATACGCAGTATTTT. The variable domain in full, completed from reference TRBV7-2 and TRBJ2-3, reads GAGVSQSPSNKVTEKGKDVELRCDPISGHTALYWYRQSLGQGLEFLIYFQGNSAPDKSGLPSDRFSAERTGGSVSTLTIQRTQQEDSAVYLCASAFGGGGAADTQYFGPGTRLTVL.

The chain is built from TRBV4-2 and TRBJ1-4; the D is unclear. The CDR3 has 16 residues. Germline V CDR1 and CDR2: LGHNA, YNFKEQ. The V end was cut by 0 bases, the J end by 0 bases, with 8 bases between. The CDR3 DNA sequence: TGTGCCAGCAGCCAAGAATGGAGGTCAACTAATGAAAAACTGTTTTTT. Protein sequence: CASSQEWRSTNEKLFF.

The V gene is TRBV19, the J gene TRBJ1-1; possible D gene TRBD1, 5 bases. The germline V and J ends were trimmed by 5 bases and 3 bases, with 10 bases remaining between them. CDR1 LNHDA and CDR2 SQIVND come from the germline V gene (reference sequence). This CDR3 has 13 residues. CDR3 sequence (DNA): TGTGCCAGTAGTTTCAGGGTCGACACTGAAGCTTTCTTT. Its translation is CASSFRVDTEAFF.

CDR3 coding DNA: TGTGCCAGCAGCGCAGTCGACAGGGGGAAGTCTGAAGCTTTCTTT. This encodes CASSAVDRGKSEAFF. The chain links TRBV7-9 to TRBJ1-1, with TRBD1 matching 9 bases. Germline trimming cut 5 bases from V and 6 bases from J; bases unmatched to any gene: 10. CDR1 SEHNR and CDR2 FQNEAQ come from the germline V gene (reference sequence). The CDR3 length is 15 residues.

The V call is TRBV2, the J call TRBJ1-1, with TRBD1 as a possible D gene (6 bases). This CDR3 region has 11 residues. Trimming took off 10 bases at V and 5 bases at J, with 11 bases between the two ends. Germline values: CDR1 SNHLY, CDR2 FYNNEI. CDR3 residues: CATQGTTEAFF. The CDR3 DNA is TGTGCCACCCAGGGGACAACTGAAGCTTTCTTT. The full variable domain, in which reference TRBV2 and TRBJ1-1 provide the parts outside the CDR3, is EPEVTQTPSHQVTQMGQEVILRCVPISNHLYFYWYRQILGQKVEFLVSFYNNEISEKSEIFDDQFSVERPDGSNFTLKIRSTKLEDSAMYFCATQGTTEAFFGQGTRLTVV.

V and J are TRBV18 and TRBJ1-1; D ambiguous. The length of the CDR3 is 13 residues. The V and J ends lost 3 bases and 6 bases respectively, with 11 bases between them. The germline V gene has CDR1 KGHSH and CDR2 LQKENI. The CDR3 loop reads CASSPMKRSEAFF. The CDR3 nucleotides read TGTGCCAGCTCACCTATGAAGCGCTCTGAAGCTTTCTTT.

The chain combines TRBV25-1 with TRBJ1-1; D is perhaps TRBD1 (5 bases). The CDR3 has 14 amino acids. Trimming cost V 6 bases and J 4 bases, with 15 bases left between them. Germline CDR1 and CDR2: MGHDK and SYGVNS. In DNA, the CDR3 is TGTGCCAGCAGGGCCAGGGAGGGAGCCACTGAAGCTTTCTTT. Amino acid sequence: CASRAREGATEAFF.

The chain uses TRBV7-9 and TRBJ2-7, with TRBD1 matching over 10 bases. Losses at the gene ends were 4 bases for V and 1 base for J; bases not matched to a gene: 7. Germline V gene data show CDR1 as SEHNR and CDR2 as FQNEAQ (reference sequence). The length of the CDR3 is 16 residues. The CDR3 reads CASSSRQGAESYEQYF. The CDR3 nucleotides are TGTGCCAGCAGCTCAAGACAGGGGGCCGAATCCTACGAGCAGTACTTC.

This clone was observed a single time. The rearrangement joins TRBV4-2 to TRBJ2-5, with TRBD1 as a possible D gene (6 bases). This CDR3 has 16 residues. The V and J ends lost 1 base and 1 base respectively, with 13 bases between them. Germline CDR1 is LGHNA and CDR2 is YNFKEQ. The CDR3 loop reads CASSQAPRDTQETQYF. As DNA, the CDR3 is TGTGCCAGCAGCCAAGCCCCCCGGGACACCCAAGAGACCCAGTACTTC.

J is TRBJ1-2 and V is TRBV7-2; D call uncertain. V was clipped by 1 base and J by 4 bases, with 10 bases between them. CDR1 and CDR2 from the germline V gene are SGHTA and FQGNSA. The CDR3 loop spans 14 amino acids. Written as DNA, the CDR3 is TGTGCCAGCAGCTTAGTGTTGTTAATCTATGGCTACACCTTC. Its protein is CASSLVLLIYGYTF.